Listed here is a single T cell receptor (beta chain). Its antigen has not been determined. There are no base qualities to consult, and no much larger clone falls within one base. Per the germline V gene, SGHTA is the CDR1 and FQGNSA is the CDR2. The CDR3 measures 15 amino acids from cysteine to phenylalanine. Only the CDR3 DNA is retained, 45 bases long and in frame from the first base. V has 5 bases trimmed and J has 7 bases trimmed; junction bases matching no gene number 8. This entry comes from a study of graft-versus-host responses after intestinal transplantation (dated by TCRdb to the early 2020s). In the study overall: Multivisceral, liver-intestinal, or isolated intestinal transplants were received by the recipients. Alloreactive clones were identified by sequencing pre-transplant mixed lymphocyte reaction products and comparing them with unstimulated pre-transplant donor and recipient T cells. Bulk TCR-beta CDR3 sequencing was used to track graft-versus-host and host-versus-graft alloreactive T cell clones in the graft, circulation and bone marrow after intestinal transplantation. Instead of going to the commercial service, samples from a few later patients were sequenced in-house on an Illumina MiSeq and processed with MiXCR. A peak of at least 4% donor T cells among recipient peripheral blood mononuclear cells was the definition used for donor T cell macrochimerism. All recipients received anti-thymocyte globulin induction followed by maintenance tacrolimus and steroids for approximately 3 years. Of the 20 to 30 intestinal transplant recipients enrolled in the cohort, one of whom was a retransplant, a few patients without pretransplant specimens were excluded.

Taken with the paper, the label for time point translates to: cells obtained before transplantation from donor or recipient. CD3+CD4+ and CD3+CD8+ populations were FACS-sorted from unstimulated pre-transplant donor and recipient cells taken from spleen or lymph nodes. On the study overall, not on this receptor specifically: In patients with donor T cell macrochimerism, the allografts had high GvH to HvG T cell clonal ratios. The relatively low number and heterogeneity of intestinal transplant patients limited the conclusions. Early after transplant, declines in HvG clones were associated with peak levels of circulating GvH clones. GvH clones turned up in recipient bone marrow, with some appearing earlier in ileal mucosa or blood, a pattern consistent with an intestinal mucosal origin.

Receptor libraries were prepared by the immunoSEQ multiplex PCR assay. For most patients, genomic DNA was isolated with the Qiagen DNeasy Blood and Tissue Kit and sent frozen to Adaptive Biotechnologies for TCR sequencing. High-throughput TCR-beta CDR3 sequencing of genomic DNA from most patients was performed by Adaptive Biotechnologies. From the authors' description of their analysis: Adaptive's ImmunoSEQ software supplied the TCR sequencing data for 18 patients, while MiXCR and VDJtools were used to process a few other patients. To correct CD4 versus CD8 sorting errors, any sequence found in both subsets at a frequency ratio below 5:1 was removed. CDR3 nucleotide sequences shared between donor and recipient were removed because the origin of such sequences could not be assigned. To count as alloreactive, a clone needed at least 2-fold expansion over unstimulated cells and a minimum CFSE-low frequency of 0.002% (template counts) or 0.001% (read counts). A clone was considered mappable if detected in the sequenced pre-transplant spleen, lymph node, or MLR CFSE-low populations of the donor or recipient. Cumulative frequency of alloreactive clones was calculated as a percentage of all sequences weighted by copy number. Drawn from immuneACCESS, this table holds only the in-frame rearrangements with V and J called that TCRdb kept. Clones are partly lost; checked studies trace under half to an unresolved V gene and leave the rest unexplained. Clone size and the V and J calls come from that table; the DNA yielded D and trimming. The sample records tens of thousands of clones, about 88% of which are singletons. The top ten clonotypes cover 0.28% of the sample.

The TCR sequence derives from a human donor who was the organ donor for an intestinal transplant. This specimen consisted of unstimulated CD4+ T cells sorted from spleen or lymph node cells, obtained before transplant. The V and J segments used are TRBV7-2 and TRBJ2-1, with 10 middle bases fitting TRBD1. The CDR3 region reads CASSTRTGGGNEQFF. In nucleotides, the sequence is TGTGCCAGCAGCACCCGGACAGGGGGGGGAAATGAGCAGTTCTTC. Supplemented by the reference TRBV7-2 and TRBJ2-1 proteins around the CDR3, the complete variable domain is GAGVSQSPSNKVTEKGKDVELRCDPISGHTALYWYRQSLGQGLEFLIYFQGNSAPDKSGLPSDRFSAERTGGSVSTLTIQRTQQEDSAVYLCASSTRTGGGNEQFFGPGTRLTVL.